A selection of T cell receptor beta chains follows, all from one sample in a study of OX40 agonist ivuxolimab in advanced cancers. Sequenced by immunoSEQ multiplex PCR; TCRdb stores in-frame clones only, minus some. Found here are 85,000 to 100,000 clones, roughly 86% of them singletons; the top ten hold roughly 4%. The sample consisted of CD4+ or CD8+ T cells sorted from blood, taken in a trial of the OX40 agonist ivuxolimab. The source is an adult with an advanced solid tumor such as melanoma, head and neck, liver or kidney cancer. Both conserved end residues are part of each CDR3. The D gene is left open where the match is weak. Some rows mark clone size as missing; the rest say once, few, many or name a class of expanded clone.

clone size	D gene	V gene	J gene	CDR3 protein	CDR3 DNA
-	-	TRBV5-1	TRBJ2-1	CASSLRTPNNEQFF	TGCGCCAGCAGCTTGCGGACGCCGAACAATGAGCAGTTCTTC
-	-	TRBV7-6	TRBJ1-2	CASSSRAGYGYTF	TGTGCCAGCAGCTCCCGAGCCGGCTATGGCTACACCTTC
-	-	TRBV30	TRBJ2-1	CAWSVGLAEQFF	TGTGCCTGGAGTGTAGGGCTAGCAGAGCAGTTCTTC
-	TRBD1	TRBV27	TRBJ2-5	CASSLLGTGGETQYF	TGTGCCAGCAGTCTACTCGGGACAGGGGGAGAGACCCAGTACTTC
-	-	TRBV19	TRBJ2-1	CASSARGAGRYNEQFF	TGTGCCAGTAGTGCCCGGGGGGCGGGAAGGTACAATGAGCAGTTCTTC
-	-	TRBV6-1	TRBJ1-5	CASSERESNQPQHF	TGTGCCAGCAGTGAGAGGGAGAGCAATCAGCCCCAGCATTTT
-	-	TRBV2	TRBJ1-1	CASSVSLRGAFF	TGTGCCAGCAGTGTTTCGCTGAGGGGAGCTTTCTTT
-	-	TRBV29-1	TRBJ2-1	CSVDGAPAGNEQFF	TGCAGCGTTGACGGGGCCCCGGCCGGCAATGAGCAGTTCTTC
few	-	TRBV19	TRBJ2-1	CASSIQPTEQFF	TGTGCCAGTAGTATCCAGCCTACGGAGCAGTTCTTC
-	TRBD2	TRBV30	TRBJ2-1	CAWSAPSWEGHHEQFF	TGTGCCTGGAGTGCCCCTTCTTGGGAGGGCCATCATGAGCAGTTCTTC
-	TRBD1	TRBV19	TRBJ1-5	CASSLGTGDFGNQPQHF	TGTGCCAGTAGTTTAGGGACAGGGGATTTTGGCAATCAGCCCCAGCATTTT
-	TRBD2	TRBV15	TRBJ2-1	CATSRGRTSGSYNEQFF	TGTGCCACCAGCAGGGGTAGGACTAGCGGCTCCTACAATGAGCAGTTCTTC
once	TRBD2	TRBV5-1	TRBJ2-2	CASSSGGLAVTGELFF	TGCGCCAGCAGCTCGGGCGGCCTAGCGGTTACCGGGGAGCTGTTTTTT
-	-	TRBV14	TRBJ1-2	CASSQDAQVNGYTF	TGTGCCAGCAGCCAAGATGCACAGGTGAACGGCTACACCTTC
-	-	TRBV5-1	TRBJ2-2	CASSIREWANTGELFF	TGCGCCAGCAGCATTCGTGAGTGGGCAAACACCGGGGAGCTGTTTTTT
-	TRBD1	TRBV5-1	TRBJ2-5	CASSFGQGKETQYF	TGCGCCAGCAGCTTCGGACAGGGGAAAGAGACCCAGTACTTC
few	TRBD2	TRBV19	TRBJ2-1	CASSLRLAENNEQFF	TGTGCCAGTAGTCTAAGACTAGCGGAGAACAATGAGCAGTTCTTC
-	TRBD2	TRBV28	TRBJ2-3	CASSSGTSGRRTDTQYF	TGTGCCAGCAGTTCCGGGACTAGCGGGAGGCGAACAGATACGCAGTATTTT
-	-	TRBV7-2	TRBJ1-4	CASSLQGSLNEKLFF	TGTGCCAGCAGCTTGCAGGGGAGTCTTAATGAAAAACTGTTTTTT
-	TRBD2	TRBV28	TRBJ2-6	CASSSAGVGGANVLTF	TGTGCCAGCAGCTCAGCGGGAGTCGGTGGGGCCAACGTCCTGACTTTC
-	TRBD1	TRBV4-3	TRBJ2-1	CASSQDRDSLQFF	TGCGCCAGCAGCCAAGACCGGGACAGTTTGCAGTTCTTC
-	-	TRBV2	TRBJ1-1	CASSLQKGTEAFF	TGTGCCAGCAGTCTCCAAAAGGGCACTGAAGCTTTCTTT
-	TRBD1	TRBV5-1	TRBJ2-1	CASSPGQGGNEQFF	TGCGCCAGCAGCCCGGGACAGGGAGGGAATGAGCAGTTCTTC
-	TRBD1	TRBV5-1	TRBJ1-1	CASSWGQRMNTEAFF	TGCGCCAGCAGCTGGGGACAGCGCATGAACACTGAAGCTTTCTTT
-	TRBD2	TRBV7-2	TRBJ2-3	CASSASSGRPDTQYF	TGTGCCAGCAGCGCATCTAGCGGGAGGCCAGATACGCAGTATTTT
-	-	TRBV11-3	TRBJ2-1	CASSSEDGNEQFF	TGTGCCAGCAGCTCCGAAGACGGGAATGAGCAGTTCTTC
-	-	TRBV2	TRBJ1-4	CASTFSTTNEKLFF	TGTGCCAGCACCTTCAGTACAACTAATGAAAAACTGTTTTTT
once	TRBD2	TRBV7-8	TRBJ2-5	CASSPQSRGLAGRQETQYF	TGTGCCAGCAGCCCCCAATCCCGAGGACTAGCGGGACGACAAGAGACCCAGTACTTC
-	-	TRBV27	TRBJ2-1	CASRHLGSAEQFF	TGTGCCAGCAGACACCTAGGGAGTGCTGAGCAGTTCTTC
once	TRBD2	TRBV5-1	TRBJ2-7	CASSVTSGRAYEQYF	TGCGCCAGCAGCGTGACTAGCGGGAGGGCCTACGAGCAGTACTTC
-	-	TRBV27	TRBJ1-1	CASSLGAGLGMNTEAFF	TGTGCCAGCAGCTTGGGGGCAGGGTTGGGGATGAACACTGAAGCTTTCTTT
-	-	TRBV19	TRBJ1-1	CASSIEGLNTEAFF	TGTGCCAGTAGTATAGAGGGGCTGAACACTGAAGCTTTCTTT
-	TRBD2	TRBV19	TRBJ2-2	CASRKLAGNTGELFF	TGTGCCAGTAGAAAGTTAGCGGGAAACACCGGGGAGCTGTTTTTT
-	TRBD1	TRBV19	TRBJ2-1	CASSPRTGGNEQFF	TGTGCCAGTAGTCCGCGGACAGGGGGCAATGAGCAGTTCTTC
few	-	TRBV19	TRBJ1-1	CASSIAGEVSTEAFF	TGTGCCAGTAGTATAGCAGGGGAAGTGAGCACTGAAGCTTTCTTT
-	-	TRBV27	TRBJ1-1	CASSLTSRGLEAFF	TGTGCCAGCAGTCTCACTTCCAGGGGACTTGAAGCTTTCTTT
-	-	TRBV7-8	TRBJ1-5	CASSFQLAVQPQHF	TGTGCCAGCAGCTTCCAGCTGGCGGTGCAGCCCCAGCATTTT
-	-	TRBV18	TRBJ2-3	CASSLLRETDTQYF	TGTGCCAGCTCATTACTACGCGAAACAGATACGCAGTATTTT
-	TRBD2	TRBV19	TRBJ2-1	CASRAGGLSEQFF	TGTGCCAGTCGGGCGGGAGGTCTGAGTGAGCAGTTCTTC
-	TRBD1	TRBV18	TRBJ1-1	CASSPRPRGSNTEAFF	TGTGCCAGCTCACCAAGGCCCAGGGGGTCGAACACTGAAGCTTTCTTT
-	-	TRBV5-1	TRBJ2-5	CASSLTGSQETQYF	TGCGCCAGCAGCTTAACGGGAAGCCAAGAGACCCAGTACTTC
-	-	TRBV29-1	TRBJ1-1	CSAYYWGVNTEAFF	TGCAGCGCCTATTATTGGGGGGTTAACACTGAAGCTTTCTTT
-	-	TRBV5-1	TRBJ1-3	CASSLGAGSGNTIYF	TGCGCCAGCAGCTTGGGGGCAGGCTCTGGAAACACCATATATTTT
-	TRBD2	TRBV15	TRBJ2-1	CATSRDISGGGNEQFF	TGTGCCACCAGCAGAGATATATCGGGGGGAGGTAATGAGCAGTTCTTC
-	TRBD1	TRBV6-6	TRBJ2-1	CASGQGSYNEQFF	TGTGCCAGCGGACAGGGGTCCTACAATGAGCAGTTCTTC
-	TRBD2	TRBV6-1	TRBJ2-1	CAIAGRTFSYNEQFF	TGTGCCATAGCGGGGCGGACCTTCTCCTACAATGAGCAGTTCTTC
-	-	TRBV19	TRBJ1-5	CASSIRELYSNQPQHF	TGTGCCAGTAGTATACGGGAATTGTATAGCAATCAGCCCCAGCATTTT
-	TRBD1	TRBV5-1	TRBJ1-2	CASSLEPGQGFGYTF	TGCGCCAGCAGCTTGGAACCGGGACAGGGATTTGGCTACACCTTC
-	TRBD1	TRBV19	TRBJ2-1	CASSTRTGGSEQFF	TGTGCCAGTAGTACCCGGACAGGGGGCAGTGAGCAGTTCTTC